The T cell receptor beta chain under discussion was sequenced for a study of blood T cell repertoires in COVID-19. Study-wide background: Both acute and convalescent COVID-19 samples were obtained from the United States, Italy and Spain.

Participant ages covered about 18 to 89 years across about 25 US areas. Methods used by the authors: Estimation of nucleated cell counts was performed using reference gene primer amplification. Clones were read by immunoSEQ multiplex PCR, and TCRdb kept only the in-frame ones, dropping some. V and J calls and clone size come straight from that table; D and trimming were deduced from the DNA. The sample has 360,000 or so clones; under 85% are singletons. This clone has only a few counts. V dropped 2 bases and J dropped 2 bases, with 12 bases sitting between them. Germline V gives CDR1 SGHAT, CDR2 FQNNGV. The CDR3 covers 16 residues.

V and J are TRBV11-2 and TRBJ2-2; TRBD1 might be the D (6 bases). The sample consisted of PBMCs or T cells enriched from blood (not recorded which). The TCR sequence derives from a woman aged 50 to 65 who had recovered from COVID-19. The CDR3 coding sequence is TGTGCCAGCAGCTTACCAGGGGTCGATAACACCGGGGAGCTGTTTTTT. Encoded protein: CASSLPGVDNTGELFF.